A selection of T cell receptor beta chains follows, all from one sample in a study of blood T cell repertoires in COVID-19. The table came from immunoSEQ multiplex PCR; TCRdb's copy has only in-frame clones and leaves some out. The sample contains more than 20,000 clones, roughly 86% of which appear only once. The specimen was peripheral blood. Every receptor here comes from a man aged 45 to 65 with active COVID-19. Both conserved end residues are part of each CDR3. A D gene is named only where the DNA matches it firmly. The size entry is marked missing in some rows and otherwise reads once, few, many or a size class.

CDR3aa | CDR3nt | v_gene | len | j_gene | d_gene | abundance
CASSQLSVPEQFF | TGTGCCAGCAGCCAACTTTCGGTTCCTGAGCAGTTCTTC | TRBV14 | 13 | TRBJ2-1 | . | .
CASSLLGADPSRADTQYF | TGTGCCAGCAGCTTGTTGGGAGCGGATCCCTCGAGGGCAGATACGCAGTATTTT | TRBV5-6 | 18 | TRBJ2-3 | . | .
CASSLNGQGAGNTIYF | TGCGCCAGCAGCTTAAATGGACAGGGGGCTGGAAACACCATATATTTT | TRBV5-1 | 16 | TRBJ1-3 | TRBD1 | .
CASSYWDIRQPQHF | TGTGCCAGCAGTTACTGGGACATTCGTCAGCCCCAGCATTTT | TRBV6-2/TRBV6-3 | 14 | TRBJ1-5 | . | .
CASSYSGEGAYEQYF | TGTGCCAGCAGTTACTCGGGCGAGGGGGCCTACGAGCAGTACTTC | TRBV6-5 | 15 | TRBJ2-7 | . | .
CASSLKQSTDTQYF | TGTGCCAGCAGCTTAAAACAGTCCACAGATACGCAGTATTTT | TRBV7-3 | 14 | TRBJ2-3 | . | .
CASSLGSARGRRETQYF | TGTGCCAGCAGCTTGGGGTCGGCCAGGGGGCGAAGGGAGACCCAGTACTTC | TRBV5-8 | 17 | TRBJ2-5 | TRBD1 | .
CASSHSLAASEQFF | TGTGCCAGCAGCCACTCCTTAGCTGCGAGTGAGCAGTTCTTC | TRBV7-9 | 14 | TRBJ2-1 | . | .
CSAGSGANVLTF | TGCAGCGCCGGCTCTGGGGCCAACGTCCTGACTTTC | TRBV29-1 | 12 | TRBJ2-6 | . | .
CASSTTVLAVTDTQYF | TGCGCCAGCAGCACCACCGTACTAGCGGTCACAGATACGCAGTATTTT | TRBV5-1 | 16 | TRBJ2-3 | TRBD2 | .
CATIGGDTGELFF | TGTGCCACCATTGGCGGGGACACCGGGGAGCTGTTTTTT | TRBV18 | 13 | TRBJ2-2 | . | once
CASSGDTGRNSGNTIYF | TGTGCCAGCAGCGGAGATACAGGACGGAACTCTGGAAACACCATATATTTT | TRBV5-6 | 17 | TRBJ1-3 | . | .
CSVLAYNEQFF | TGCAGTGTCCTAGCTTACAATGAGCAGTTCTTC | TRBV20-1 | 11 | TRBJ2-1 | . | .
CASSRTIRDRDGYTF | TGTGCCAGCAGCCGAACAATCCGGGACAGGGATGGCTACACCTTC | TRBV14 | 15 | TRBJ1-2 | TRBD1 | .
CASSLPGTLLEQYF | TGTGCCAGCAGCCTACCCGGGACACTGCTCGAGCAGTACTTC | TRBV7-2 | 14 | TRBJ2-7 | . | .
CASSSVLRPDTQYF | TGTGCCAGCAGTTCGGTTTTACGCCCAGATACGCAGTATTTT | TRBV27 | 14 | TRBJ2-3 | . | .
CASSLGGQDNEQFF | TGTGCCAGCAGCTTAGGGGGCCAGGACAATGAGCAGTTCTTC | TRBV13 | 14 | TRBJ2-1 | . | .
CASSYYTGLAGSYNEQFF | TGTGCCAGCAGTTACTATACCGGACTAGCGGGATCCTACAATGAGCAGTTCTTC | TRBV6-2/TRBV6-3 | 18 | TRBJ2-1 | TRBD2 | .
CASSDGQIFNEKLFF | TGTGCCAGCAGTGATGGGCAGATATTTAATGAAAAACTGTTTTTT | TRBV25-1 | 15 | TRBJ1-4 | . | .
CASSERQGGNQPQHF | TGTGCCAGCAGCGAAAGACAGGGGGGCAATCAGCCCCAGCATTTT | TRBV28 | 15 | TRBJ1-5 | TRBD1 | .
CASSSGYQSDTQYF | TGCGCCAGCTCCAGCGGCTACCAGTCCGATACGCAGTATTTT | TRBV5-1 | 14 | TRBJ2-3 | . | .
CASSQAQDSNQPQHF | TGTGCCAGCAGCCAAGCTCAGGATAGCAATCAGCCCCAGCATTTT | TRBV3-1/TRBV3-2 | 15 | TRBJ1-5 | . | .
CASTVAPGTPGLSGYTF | TGTGCCAGCACAGTTGCGCCCGGGACACCGGGCCTAAGTGGCTACACCTTC | TRBV28 | 17 | TRBJ1-2 | . | .
CASRGNREYEQYF | TGTGCCAGCAGGGGGAATAGGGAGTACGAGCAGTACTTC | TRBV2 | 13 | TRBJ2-7 | . | .
CASSQLRDRANYGYTF | TGTGCCAGCAGCCAGCTGCGGGACAGGGCTAACTATGGCTACACCTTC | TRBV3-1/TRBV3-2 | 16 | TRBJ1-2 | TRBD1 | .
CASSSDPRDRGASPLHF | TGTGCCAGCAGCTCTGACCCCCGGGACAGGGGGGCTTCACCCCTCCACTTT | TRBV5-4 | 17 | TRBJ1-6 | TRBD1 | .
CASSLRGGPYEQYF | TGTGCCAGCAGTTTAAGGGGGGGTCCCTACGAGCAGTACTTC | TRBV27 | 14 | TRBJ2-7 | . | .
CASSEWGRGRLDQPQHF | TGTGCCAGCAGTGAATGGGGCAGGGGGCGATTAGATCAGCCCCAGCATTTT | TRBV2 | 17 | TRBJ1-5 | TRBD1 | .
CSVVLNTEAFF | TGCAGCGTTGTATTGAACACTGAAGCTTTCTTT | TRBV29-1 | 11 | TRBJ1-1 | . | .
CASSPTSGPYNEQFF | TGTGCCAGCAGCCCGACTAGCGGCCCGTACAATGAGCAGTTCTTC | TRBV11-2 | 15 | TRBJ2-1 | TRBD2 | .
CATSREAAGRGPGWEQFF | TGTGCCACCAGCAGAGAGGCCGCGGGGCGGGGCCCCGGATGGGAGCAGTTCTTC | TRBV15 | 18 | TRBJ2-1 | . | once
CASSESGDPDTQYF | TGTGCCAGCAGTGAGAGCGGGGATCCAGATACGCAGTATTTT | TRBV6-4 | 14 | TRBJ2-3 | TRBD2 | .
CASRWTVDNSPLHF | TGTGCCAGCAGGTGGACTGTTGATAATTCACCCCTCCACTTT | TRBV28 | 14 | TRBJ1-6 | . | medium-sized
CASSLGAGGRTEAFF | TGTGCCAGCAGCTTAGGGGCCGGAGGGCGCACTGAAGCTTTCTTT | TRBV11-2 | 15 | TRBJ1-1 | . | .
CASSYPASGETQYF | TGTGCCAGCAGTTACCCCGCTAGCGGGGAGACCCAGTACTTC | TRBV6-6 | 14 | TRBJ2-5 | TRBD2 | .
CASSFSYYEQYF | TGTGCCAGCAGCTTCAGTTACTACGAGCAGTACTTC | TRBV7-2 | 12 | TRBJ2-7 | . | few
CASSQERVGIAVSYEQYF | TGTGCCAGCAGCCAAGAGAGAGTTGGGATAGCGGTCTCCTACGAGCAGTACTTC | TRBV4-2 | 18 | TRBJ2-7 | . | .
CASSLDIWRGNEQFF | TGTGCCAGCAGCTTAGATATATGGCGGGGCAATGAGCAGTTCTTC | TRBV11-3 | 15 | TRBJ2-1 | . | .
CSVATGETQYF | TGCAGCGTTGCAACCGGGGAGACCCAGTACTTC | TRBV29-1 | 11 | TRBJ2-5 | . | .
CASSIQSTDTQYF | TGTGCCAGTAGTATTCAGTCCACAGATACGCAGTATTTT | TRBV19 | 13 | TRBJ2-3 | . | .